This TCR beta chain emerged from a study of blood T cell repertoires in COVID-19. About the research overall: The United States, Italy and Spain provided the acute and convalescent COVID-19 samples. In each case, the material was cDNA or gDNA derived from T cells, B-cell-depleted T cells, or PBMCs.

Trimming stripped 2 bases from V and 4 bases from J, with 11 bases between. Per germline, CDR1 MNHNS and CDR2 SASEGT. The CDR3 loop spans 15 amino acids. In the original analysis: Reference gene primer amplification gave nucleated cell count estimates. The repertoire was sequenced with immunoSEQ multiplex PCR; TCRdb's copy has only in-frame clones and lacks some. The V and J calls and clone size were taken over from that table, and D and trimming were inferred from the DNA. The sample shows about 95,000 clones, approximately 89% of them seen only once. The chain links TRBV6-1 to TRBJ2-2; D possibly corresponds to TRBD2 (6 bases). Sequencing used peripheral blood. The source of this sequence is a human donor in a cohort sampled during active COVID-19. Here the CDR3 DNA reads TGTGCCAGCAGTGAACGGGGGTTGAGCACCGGGGAGCTGTTTTTT. Its protein product is CASSERGLSTGELFF.